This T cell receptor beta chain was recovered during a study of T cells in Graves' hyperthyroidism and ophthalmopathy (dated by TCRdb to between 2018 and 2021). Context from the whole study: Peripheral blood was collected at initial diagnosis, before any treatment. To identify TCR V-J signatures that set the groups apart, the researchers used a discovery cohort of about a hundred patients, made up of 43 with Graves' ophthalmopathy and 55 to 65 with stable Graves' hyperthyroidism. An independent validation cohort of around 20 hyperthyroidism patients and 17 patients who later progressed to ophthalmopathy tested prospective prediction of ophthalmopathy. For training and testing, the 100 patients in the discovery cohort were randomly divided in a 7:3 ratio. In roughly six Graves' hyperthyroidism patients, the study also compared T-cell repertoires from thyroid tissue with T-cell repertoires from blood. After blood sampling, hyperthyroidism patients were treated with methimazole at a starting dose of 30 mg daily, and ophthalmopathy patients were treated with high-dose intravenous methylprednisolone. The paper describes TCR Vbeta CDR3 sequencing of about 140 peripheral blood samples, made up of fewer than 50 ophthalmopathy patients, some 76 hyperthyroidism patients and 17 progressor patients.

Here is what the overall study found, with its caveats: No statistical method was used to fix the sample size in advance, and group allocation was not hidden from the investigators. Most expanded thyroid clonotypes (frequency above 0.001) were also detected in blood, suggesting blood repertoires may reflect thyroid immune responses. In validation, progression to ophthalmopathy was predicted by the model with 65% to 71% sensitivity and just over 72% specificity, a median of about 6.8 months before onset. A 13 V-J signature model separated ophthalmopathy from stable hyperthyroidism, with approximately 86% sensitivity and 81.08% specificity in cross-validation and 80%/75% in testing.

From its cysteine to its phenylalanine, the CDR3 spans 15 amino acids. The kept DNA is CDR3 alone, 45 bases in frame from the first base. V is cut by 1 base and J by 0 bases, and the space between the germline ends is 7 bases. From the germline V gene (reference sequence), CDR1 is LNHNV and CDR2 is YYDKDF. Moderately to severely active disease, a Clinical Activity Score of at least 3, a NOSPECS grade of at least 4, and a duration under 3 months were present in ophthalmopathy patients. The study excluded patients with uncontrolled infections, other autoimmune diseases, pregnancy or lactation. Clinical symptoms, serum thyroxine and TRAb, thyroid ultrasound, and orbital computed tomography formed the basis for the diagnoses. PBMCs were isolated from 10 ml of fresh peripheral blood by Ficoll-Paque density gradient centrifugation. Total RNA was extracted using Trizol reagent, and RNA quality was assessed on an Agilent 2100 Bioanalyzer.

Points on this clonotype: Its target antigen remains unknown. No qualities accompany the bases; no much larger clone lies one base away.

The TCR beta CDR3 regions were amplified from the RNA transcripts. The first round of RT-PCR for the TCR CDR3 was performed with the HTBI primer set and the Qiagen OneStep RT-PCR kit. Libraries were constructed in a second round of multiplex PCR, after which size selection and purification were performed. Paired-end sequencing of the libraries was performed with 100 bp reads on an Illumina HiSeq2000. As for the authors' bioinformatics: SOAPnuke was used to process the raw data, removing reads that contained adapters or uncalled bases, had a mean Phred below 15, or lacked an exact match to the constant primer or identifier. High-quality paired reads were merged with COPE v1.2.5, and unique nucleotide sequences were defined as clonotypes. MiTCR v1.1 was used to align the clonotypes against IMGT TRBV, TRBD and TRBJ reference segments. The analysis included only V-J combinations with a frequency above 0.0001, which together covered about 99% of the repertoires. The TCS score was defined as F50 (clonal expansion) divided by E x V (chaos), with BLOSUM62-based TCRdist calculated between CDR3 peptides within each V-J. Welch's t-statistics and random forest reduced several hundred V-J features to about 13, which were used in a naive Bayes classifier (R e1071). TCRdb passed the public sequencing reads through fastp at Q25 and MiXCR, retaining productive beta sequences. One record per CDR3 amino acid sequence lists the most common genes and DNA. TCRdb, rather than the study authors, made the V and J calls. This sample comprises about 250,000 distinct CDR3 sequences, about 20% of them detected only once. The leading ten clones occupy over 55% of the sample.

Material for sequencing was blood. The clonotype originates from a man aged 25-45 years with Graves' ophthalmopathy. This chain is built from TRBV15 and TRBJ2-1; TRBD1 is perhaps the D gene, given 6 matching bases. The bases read TGTGCCACCAGCAGAGGGGACAACTCCTACAATGAGCAGTTCTTC. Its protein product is CATSRGDNSYNEQFF.